The 23 T cell receptor beta chains below all came from one sample that was sequenced in a study of Ad26.COV2.S vaccination and SARS-CoV-2 variants. The treatment: 15 to 20 received Ad26.COV2.S at low or high dose, single or two shots; about 5 received placebo; per-sample allocation not given. Samples analyzed were those drawn on day 63 after the first vaccine or placebo injection. The method was immunoSEQ multiplex PCR; TCRdb's version includes in-frame clones alone and lacks a portion of them. The repertoire holds around 500,000 clones, about nine tenths seen once, with around 1.8% in the top ten. The starting material was peripheral blood, obtained in a trial of Ad26.COV2.S vaccine versus placebo. These TCRs come from a person aged 18-60 years who received the Ad26.COV2.S COVID-19 vaccine or a placebo.

This rearrangement joins TRBV9 to TRBJ1-1, with TRBD1 as a possible D gene (5 bases). Trimming shortened V by 0 bases and J by 3 bases, and 6 bases separated the two germline ends. The CDR3 consists of 13 residues. Per germline, CDR1 SGDLS and CDR2 YYNGEE. The CDR3 nucleotides read TGTGCCAGCAGCGTAGGGGGGTACACTGAAGCTTTCTTT. This gives the protein CASSVGGYTEAFF.

This clone was seen a handful of times. The J gene is TRBJ1-2, the V gene TRBV15; no reliable D call. Germline CDR1 is LNHNV and CDR2 is YYDKDF (reference sequence). Deletions cut 5 bases from V and 4 bases from J, with 14 bases between. The CDR3 covers 14 residues. In nucleotides, the CDR3 is TGTGCCACCAGCGGTCTCGACCCCTTCTATGGCTACACCTTC. As protein: CATSGLDPFYGYTF.

The chain joins TRBV7-6 to TRBJ2-2; tentatively, D is TRBD1 or TRBD2 (6 bases each). The CDR3 covers 15 residues. Between the trimmed V and J ends, which lost 4 bases and 6 bases, there was a span of 15 bases. The germline V gene has CDR1 SGHVS and CDR2 FNYEAQ. The CDR3 coding sequence is TGTGCCAGCAGCTCAATTAGGGGGGCTGCCGGGGAGCTGTTTTTT. It is translated as CASSSIRGAAGELFF.

The genes are TRBV19 and TRBJ1-1, with 9 positions matching TRBD1. The CDR3 has 12 amino acids. Germline-derived CDR1 and CDR2 are LNHDA and SQIVND (reference sequence). V shed 10 bases, J shed 4 bases, and the junction held 4 bases outside the gene matches. The CDR3 loop is CATQGAATEAFF. DNA of the CDR3: TGTGCCACACAGGGGGCGGCCACTGAAGCTTTCTTT.

The J gene is TRBJ2-1, the V gene TRBV29-1; 7 nucleotides align to TRBD1. The CDR3 contains 14 residues. The V gene end was trimmed by 7 bases and the J gene end by 8 bases; junction bases not matched to a gene: 14. In germline, CDR1 is SQVTM, CDR2 ANQGSEA. The CDR3 bases are TGCAGCGCTACAGGGGACCTCAGAGCCGATGAGCAGTTCTTC. Encoded protein: CSATGDLRADEQFF.

The chain is built from TRBV5-1 and TRBJ1-1, with 8 bases aligning to TRBD1. Per germline, CDR1 SGHRS and CDR2 YFSETQ. The CDR3 totals 16 residues. The trim removed 0 bases at V and 4 bases at J, leaving 8 bases unmatched. CDR3 amino acids: CASSLADREDSTEAFF. CDR3 nucleotides: TGCGCCAGCAGCTTGGCGGACAGGGAGGATAGCACTGAAGCTTTCTTT.

This chain joins TRBV9 and TRBJ2-7; tentatively, D is TRBD2 (6 bases). V lost 3 bases and J lost 3, with 13 bases in between. The germline V gene has CDR1 SGDLS and CDR2 YYNGEE. The CDR3 totals 14 residues. CDR3 in amino acids: CASSGRDGGYEQYF. CDR3 nucleotides: TGTGCCAGCAGCGGGAGGGACGGGGGCTACGAGCAGTACTTC.

This clone was detected once. The chain is built from TRBV6-6 and TRBJ2-3; D is unclear. V was shortened by 6 bases and J by 0 bases, with 13 bases between the two germline ends. Per germline, CDR1 MNHNY and CDR2 SVGAGI (reference sequence). This CDR3 region has 15 residues. CDR3 region: CASSFRHDSTDTQYF. The CDR3 DNA sequence: TGTGCCAGCAGCTTCAGACACGATAGCACAGATACGCAGTATTTT.

The V gene is TRBV6-6, the J gene TRBJ2-3; TRBD2 matches at 9 bases. The length of the CDR3 is 15 residues. Germline assignment: CDR1 MNHNY and CDR2 SVGAGI (reference sequence). The ends lost 4 bases at V and 3 bases at J; junction bases unmatched: 5. CDR3 DNA sequence: TGTGCCAGCAGTTCCCATACTAGCGGGACAGATACGCAGTATTTT. Amino acid sequence: CASSSHTSGTDTQYF.

A few counts support this clone. The gene calls are TRBV7-9 and TRBJ2-7, with 8 bases aligning to TRBD2. The CDR3 is 15 residues long. The germline V gene encodes CDR1 SEHNR and CDR2 FQNEAQ (reference sequence). The junction had 4 bases not matched to a gene; V was cut back by 0 bases and J by 3 bases. The CDR3 DNA reads as TGTGCCAGCAGCTTAGCCCGGGGGGGACACTACGAGCAGTACTTC. Residues: CASSLARGGHYEQYF.

The chain couples TRBV6-5 to TRBJ1-6; weak D call: TRBD1 (6 bases). V lost 5 bases, J lost 0 bases, and 8 bases lay in between. Germline CDR1 MNHEY, CDR2 SVGAGI. The CDR3 covers 15 residues. Here the CDR3 DNA reads TGTGCCAGCAGTCAGGGGAGCTCCTATAATTCACCCCTCCACTTT. This encodes CASSQGSSYNSPLHF.

This clone was seen just once. CDR3 in DNA: TGCGCCAGCAGCCCTCCGGGGTACACTGAAGCTTTCTTT. Translated, it gives CASSPPGYTEAFF. V gene TRBV4-1 combines with J gene TRBJ1-1; D remains ambiguous. CDR3 size: 13 residues. V lost 4 bases and J lost 3, with 9 bases in between. Germline lookup yields CDR1 MGHRA and CDR2 YSYEKL.

This clone was seen just once. The chain has TRBV9 and TRBJ2-1; 8 bases fit TRBD1. The CDR3 sequence is 16 residues long. V lost 3 bases, J lost 2 bases, and 7 bases stayed unmatched. Per the germline V gene, CDR1 is SGDLS and CDR2 is YYNGEE. The CDR3 is CASSAVRTGTYNEQFF. The CDR3 nucleotides are TGTGCCAGCAGCGCCGTTAGGACAGGGACCTACAATGAGCAGTTCTTC. The variable domain in full, with the rest retrieved from reference TRBV9 and TRBJ2-1, is DSGVTQTPKHLITATGQRVTLRCSPRSGDLSVYWYQQSLDQGLQFLIQYYNGEERAKGNILERFSAQQFPDLHSELNLSSLELGDSALYFCASSAVRTGTYNEQFFGPGTRLTVL.

This clone was found a few times. The J gene is TRBJ1-2, the V gene TRBV30, with D hard to call. V was cut by 1 base and J by 4 bases, with 13 bases left in between. Germline CDR1 reads GTSNPN; CDR2 reads SVGIG (reference sequence). This CDR3 spans 14 amino acids. The CDR3 sequence: CAWSGIVLTYGYTF. The CDR3 DNA is TGTGCCTGGAGTGGGATTGTGCTTACCTATGGCTACACCTTC.

J is TRBJ2-7 and V is TRBV5-1; 7 positions match TRBD1. The CDR3 spans 13 residues. J was trimmed by 3 bases and V by 3 bases; bases with no gene match: 3. Germline V gene data show CDR1 as SGHRS and CDR2 as YFSETQ. This chain's CDR3 is CASSWAGGYEQYF. The CDR3 nucleotides are TGCGCCAGCAGCTGGGCAGGGGGCTACGAGCAGTACTTC. Full variable domain (missing parts from reference TRBV5-1 and TRBJ2-7): KAGVTQTPRYLIKTRGQQVTLSCSPISGHRSVSWYQQTPGQGLQFLFEYFSETQRNKGNFPGRFSGRQFSNSRSEMNVSTLELGDSALYLCASSWAGGYEQYFGPGTRLTVT.

This chain uses TRBV30 with TRBJ2-7; D is uncertain. The CDR3 covers 14 residues. V was shortened by 1 base and J by 2 bases, with 12 bases between the two germline ends. CDR1 and CDR2 (germline): GTSNPN, SVGIG (reference sequence). DNA of the CDR3: TGTGCCTGGAGTGCAGAAAGTCAAACCTACGAGCAGTACTTC. It translates to CAWSAESQTYEQYF.

This rearrangement joins TRBV7-3 to TRBJ2-3, with D perhaps TRBD1 (6 bases). CDR1 and CDR2 from the germline V gene are SGHTA and FQGTGA. This CDR3 is 14 amino acids long. V was pared by 5 bases and J by 4 bases, with 13 bases between. CDR3 region: CASSLNGQSDTQYF. Here the CDR3 DNA reads TGTGCCAGCAGCCTAAACGGACAGTCAGATACGCAGTATTTT.

The CDR3 loop reads CASSLRATGYSPLHF. The CDR3 DNA sequence: TGTGCCAGCAGTCTCCGGGCTACAGGGTATTCACCCCTCCACTTT. This sequence joins TRBV25-1 and TRBJ1-6; tentatively, D is TRBD1 (6 bases). The germline gives CDR1 MGHDK, CDR2 SYGVNS. V lost 5 bases and J 8 bases, leaving 16 bases between the germline ends. This CDR3 region has 15 residues.

CDR3 residues: CASSQDPPGYQETQYF. The DNA for the CDR3 is TGTGCCAGCAGCCAAGATCCACCGGGGTACCAAGAGACCCAGTACTTC. The V and J genes are TRBV3-1 (or the pseudogene TRBV3-2) and TRBJ2-5; perhaps TRBD2 as D (5 bases). Trimming stripped 0 bases from V and 0 bases from J, with 11 bases between. CDR1 is LGHDT, CDR2 YNNKEL, per germline (reference sequence). The CDR3 contains 16 residues.

The chain carries TRBV14 and TRBJ1-2; D may be TRBD1 (5 bases). This CDR3 has 15 residues. V gave up 4 bases and J gave up 2 bases, with 14 bases separating them. Germline lookup yields CDR1 SGHDN and CDR2 FVKESK. CDR3 sequence: CASSPPGLQNYGYTF. The CDR3 DNA reads TGTGCCAGCAGCCCGCCGGGACTCCAAAACTATGGCTACACCTTC.

The chain carries TRBV4-2 and TRBJ2-6; tentative D call: TRBD1 (7 bases). Germline values: CDR1 LGHNA, CDR2 YNFKEQ. The CDR3 sequence is 17 residues long. V lost 3 bases, J lost 4 bases, and 16 bases lay in between. The CDR3 DNA reads as TGTGCCAGCAGCCAGGGCAGGGGGGCCTCCGGGGCCAACGTCCTGACTTTC. This encodes CASSQGRGASGANVLTF.

The chain carries TRBV3-1 (or the pseudogene TRBV3-2) and TRBJ2-1, with a possible D match to TRBD1 (7 bases). CDR3 length: 20 residues. V was cut by 3 bases and J by 2 bases, with 26 bases left in between. Germline V gene lookup returns CDR1 LGHDT and CDR2 YNNKEL (reference sequence). The CDR3 is CASSHSSPGGKKGPYNEQFF. CDR3 bases: TGTGCCAGCAGCCACAGTTCGCCAGGGGGGAAAAAGGGCCCCTACAATGAGCAGTTCTTC.

This chain uses TRBV30 with TRBJ1-2; a possible D gene is TRBD1 (5 bases). Germline lookup yields CDR1 GTSNPN and CDR2 SVGIG (reference sequence). This CDR3 has 11 amino acids. V was clipped by 8 bases and J by 9 bases, with 16 bases between them. CDR3 in DNA: TGTGCCAAGGAGGGGTCCCGGAGCTACACCTTC. This sequence encodes CAKEGSRSYTF.